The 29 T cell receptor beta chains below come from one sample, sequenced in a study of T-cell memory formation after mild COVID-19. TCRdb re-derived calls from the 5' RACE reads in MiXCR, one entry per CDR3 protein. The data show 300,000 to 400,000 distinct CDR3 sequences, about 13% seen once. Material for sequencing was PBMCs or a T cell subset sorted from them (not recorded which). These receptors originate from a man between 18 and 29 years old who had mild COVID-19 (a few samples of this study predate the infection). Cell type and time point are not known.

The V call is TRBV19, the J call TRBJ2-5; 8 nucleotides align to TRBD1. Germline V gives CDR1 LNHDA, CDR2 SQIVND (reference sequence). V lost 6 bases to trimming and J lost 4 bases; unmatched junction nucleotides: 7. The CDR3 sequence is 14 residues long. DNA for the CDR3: TGTGCCAGTAGGGGACAGGTGGCGGGAGAGACCCAGTACTTC. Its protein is CASRGQVAGETQYF.

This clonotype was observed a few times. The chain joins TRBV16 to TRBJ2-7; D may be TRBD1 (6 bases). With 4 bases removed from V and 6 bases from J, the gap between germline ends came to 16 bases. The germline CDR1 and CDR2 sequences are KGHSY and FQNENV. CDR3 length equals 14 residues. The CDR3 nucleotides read TGTGCCAGCAGCCTTTCGGGAACGACAGGCGAGCAGTACTTC. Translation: CASSLSGTTGEQYF.

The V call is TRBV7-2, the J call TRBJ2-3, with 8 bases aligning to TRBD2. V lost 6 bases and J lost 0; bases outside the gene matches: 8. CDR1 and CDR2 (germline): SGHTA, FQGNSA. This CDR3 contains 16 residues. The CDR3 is CASSFDSGASTDTQYF. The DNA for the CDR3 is TGTGCCAGCAGTTTCGATAGCGGGGCTAGCACAGATACGCAGTATTTT.

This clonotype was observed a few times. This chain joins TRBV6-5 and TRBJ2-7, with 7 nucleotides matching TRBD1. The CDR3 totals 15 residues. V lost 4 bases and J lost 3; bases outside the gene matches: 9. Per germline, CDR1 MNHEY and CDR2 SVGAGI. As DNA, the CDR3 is TGTGCCAGCAGTTTCGACAGGGAAGGAGACTACGAGCAGTACTTC. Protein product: CASSFDREGDYEQYF.

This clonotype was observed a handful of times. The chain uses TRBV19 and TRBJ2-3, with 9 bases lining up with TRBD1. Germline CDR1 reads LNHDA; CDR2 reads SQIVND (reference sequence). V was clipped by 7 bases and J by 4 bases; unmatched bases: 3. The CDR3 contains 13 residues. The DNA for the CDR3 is TGTGCCAGTAAGGACAGGGGTTCAGATACGCAGTATTTT. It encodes CASKDRGSDTQYF.

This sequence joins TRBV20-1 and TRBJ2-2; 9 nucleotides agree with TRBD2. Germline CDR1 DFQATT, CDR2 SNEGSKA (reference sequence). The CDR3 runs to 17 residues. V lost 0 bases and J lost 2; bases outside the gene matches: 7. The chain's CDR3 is CSARDWERGANTGELFF. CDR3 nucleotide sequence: TGCAGTGCTAGAGATTGGGAGCGGGGGGCAAACACCGGGGAGCTGTTTTTT.

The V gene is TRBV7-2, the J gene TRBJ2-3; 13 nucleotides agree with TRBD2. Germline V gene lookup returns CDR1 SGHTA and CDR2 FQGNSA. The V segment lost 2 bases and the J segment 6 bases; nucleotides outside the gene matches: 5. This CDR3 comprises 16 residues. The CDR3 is CASSLKGLAGADTQYF. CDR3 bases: TGTGCCAGCAGCTTAAAAGGACTAGCGGGGGCGGATACGCAGTATTTT.

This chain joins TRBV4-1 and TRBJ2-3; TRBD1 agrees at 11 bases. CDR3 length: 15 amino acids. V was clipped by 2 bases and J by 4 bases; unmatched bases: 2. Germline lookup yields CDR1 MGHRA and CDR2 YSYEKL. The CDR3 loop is CASSQRTGGPDTQYF. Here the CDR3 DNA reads TGCGCCAGCAGCCAACGGACAGGGGGCCCAGATACGCAGTATTTT.

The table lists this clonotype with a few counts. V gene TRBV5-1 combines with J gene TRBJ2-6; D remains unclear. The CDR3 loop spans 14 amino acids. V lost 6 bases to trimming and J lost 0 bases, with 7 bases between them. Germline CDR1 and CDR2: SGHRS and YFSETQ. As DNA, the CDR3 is TGCGCCAGCAAGAGAGGCTCTGGGGCCAACGTCCTGACTTTC. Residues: CASKRGSGANVLTF.

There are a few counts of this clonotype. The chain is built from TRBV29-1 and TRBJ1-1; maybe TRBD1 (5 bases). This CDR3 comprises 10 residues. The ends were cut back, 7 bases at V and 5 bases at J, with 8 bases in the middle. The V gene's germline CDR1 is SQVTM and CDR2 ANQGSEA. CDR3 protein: CSAGGTEAFF. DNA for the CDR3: TGCAGCGCGGGGGGGACTGAAGCTTTCTTT. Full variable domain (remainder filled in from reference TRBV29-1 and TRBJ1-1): SAVISQKPSRDICQRGTSLTIQCQVDSQVTMMFWYRQQPGQSLTLIATANQGSEATYESGFVIDKFPISRPNLTFSTLTVSNMSPEDSSIYLCSAGGTEAFFGQGTRLTVV.

CDR3 coding DNA: TGTGCCATCAGTCGTGTACTGACTAGCGTCGCTTCCTACGAGCAGTACTTC. Translation gives CAISRVLTSVASYEQYF. V and J are TRBV10-3 and TRBJ2-7; TRBD2 matches at 8 bases. V shed 5 bases and J 1 base; nucleotides not matched to a gene: 13. The CDR3 loop spans 17 amino acids. Looked up from germline, CDR1 is ENHRY and CDR2 is SYGVKD.

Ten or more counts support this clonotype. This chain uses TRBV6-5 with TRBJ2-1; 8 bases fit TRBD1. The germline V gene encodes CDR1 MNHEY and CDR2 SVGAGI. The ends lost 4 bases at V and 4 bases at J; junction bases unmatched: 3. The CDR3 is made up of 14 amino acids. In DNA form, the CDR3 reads TGTGCCAGCAGTTCCGGGGACAGGTACAATGAGCAGTTCTTC. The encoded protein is CASSSGDRYNEQFF.

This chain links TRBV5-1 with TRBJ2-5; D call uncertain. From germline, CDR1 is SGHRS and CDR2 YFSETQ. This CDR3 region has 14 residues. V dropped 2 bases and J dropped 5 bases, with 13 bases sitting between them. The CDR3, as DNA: TGCGCCAGCAGCTTATGGACGCGAGGCGAGACCCAGTACTTC. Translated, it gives CASSLWTRGETQYF.

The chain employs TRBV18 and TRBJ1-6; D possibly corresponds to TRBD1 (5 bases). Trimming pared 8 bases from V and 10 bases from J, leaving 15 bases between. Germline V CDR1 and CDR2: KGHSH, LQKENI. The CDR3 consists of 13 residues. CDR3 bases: TGTGCCAGCCGTTCGGAACAGGAGTCACCCCTCCACTTT. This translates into CASRSEQESPLHF.

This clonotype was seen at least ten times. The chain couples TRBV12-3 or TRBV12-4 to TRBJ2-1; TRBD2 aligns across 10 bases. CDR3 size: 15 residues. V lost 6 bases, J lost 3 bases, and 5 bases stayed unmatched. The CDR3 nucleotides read TGTGCCAGCAGCATACTAGCGGGGTTCTACAATGAGCAGTTCTTC. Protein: CASSILAGFYNEQFF.

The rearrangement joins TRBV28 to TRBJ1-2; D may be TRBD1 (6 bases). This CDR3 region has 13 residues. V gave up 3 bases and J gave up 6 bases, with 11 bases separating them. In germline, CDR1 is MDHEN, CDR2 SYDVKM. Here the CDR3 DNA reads TGTGCCAGCAGTTTGCCAGGGGTGGATGGCTACACCTTC. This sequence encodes CASSLPGVDGYTF.

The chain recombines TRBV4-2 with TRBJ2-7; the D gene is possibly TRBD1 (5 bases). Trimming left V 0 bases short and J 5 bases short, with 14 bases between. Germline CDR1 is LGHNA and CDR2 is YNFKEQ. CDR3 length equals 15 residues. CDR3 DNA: TGTGCCAGCAGCCAAGATCGCTCAGGGTTCAACGAGCAGTACGTC. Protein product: CASSQDRSGFNEQYV.

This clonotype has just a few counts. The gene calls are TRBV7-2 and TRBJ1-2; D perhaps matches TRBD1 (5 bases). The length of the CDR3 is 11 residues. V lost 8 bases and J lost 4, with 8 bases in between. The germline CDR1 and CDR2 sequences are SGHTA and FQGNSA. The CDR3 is CASWGRYGYTF. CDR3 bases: TGTGCCAGCTGGGGCCGCTATGGCTACACCTTC.

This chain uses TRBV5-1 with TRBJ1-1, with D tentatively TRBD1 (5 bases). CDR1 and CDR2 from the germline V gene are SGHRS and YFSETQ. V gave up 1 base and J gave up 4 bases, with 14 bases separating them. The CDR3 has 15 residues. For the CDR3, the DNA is TGCGCCAGCAGCTTGATCGGGGGAGGGAGCACTGAAGCTTTCTTT. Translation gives CASSLIGGGSTEAFF.

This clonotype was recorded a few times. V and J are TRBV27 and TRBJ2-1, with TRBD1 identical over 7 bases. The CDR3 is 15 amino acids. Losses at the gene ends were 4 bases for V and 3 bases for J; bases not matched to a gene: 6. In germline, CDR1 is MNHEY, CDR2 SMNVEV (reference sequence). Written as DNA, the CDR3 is TGTGCCAGCAGTTCCGGACAGGTAGTCTACAATGAGCAGTTCTTC. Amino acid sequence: CASSSGQVVYNEQFF.

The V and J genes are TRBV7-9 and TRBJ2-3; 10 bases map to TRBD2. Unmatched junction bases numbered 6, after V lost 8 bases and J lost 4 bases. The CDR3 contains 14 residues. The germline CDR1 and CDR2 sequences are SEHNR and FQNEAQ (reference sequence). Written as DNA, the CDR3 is TGTGCCAGCGAGGCCAGCGGGGGGGCAGATACGCAGTATTTT. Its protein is CASEASGGADTQYF.

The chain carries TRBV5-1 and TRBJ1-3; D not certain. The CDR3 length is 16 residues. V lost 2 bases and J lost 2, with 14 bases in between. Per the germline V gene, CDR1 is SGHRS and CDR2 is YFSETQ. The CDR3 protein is CASSLWGSETGNTIYF. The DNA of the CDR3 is TGCGCCAGCAGCTTATGGGGTTCGGAAACTGGAAACACCATATATTTT. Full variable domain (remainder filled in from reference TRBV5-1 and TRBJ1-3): KAGVTQTPRYLIKTRGQQVTLSCSPISGHRSVSWYQQTPGQGLQFLFEYFSETQRNKGNFPGRFSGRQFSNSRSEMNVSTLELGDSALYLCASSLWGSETGNTIYFGEGSWLTVV.

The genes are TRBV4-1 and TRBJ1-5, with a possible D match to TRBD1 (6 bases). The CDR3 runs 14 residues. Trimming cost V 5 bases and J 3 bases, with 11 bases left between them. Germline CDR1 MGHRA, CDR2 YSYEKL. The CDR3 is CASSGRTVNQPQHF. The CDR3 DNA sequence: TGCGCCAGCAGCGGGCGGACAGTCAATCAGCCCCAGCATTTT.

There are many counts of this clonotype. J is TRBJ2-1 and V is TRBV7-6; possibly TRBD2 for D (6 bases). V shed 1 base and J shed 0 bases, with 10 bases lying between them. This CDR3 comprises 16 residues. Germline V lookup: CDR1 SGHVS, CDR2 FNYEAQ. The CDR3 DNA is TGTGCCAGCAGCTTAGGACCCGGGAGCTCCTACAATGAGCAGTTCTTC. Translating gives CASSLGPGSSYNEQFF. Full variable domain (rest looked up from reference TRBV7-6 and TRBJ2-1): GAGVSQSPRYKVTKRGQDVALRCDPISGHVSLYWYRQALGQGPEFLTYFNYEAQQDKSGLPNDRFSAERPEGSISTLTIQRTEQRDSAMYRCASSLGPGSSYNEQFFGPGTRLTVL.

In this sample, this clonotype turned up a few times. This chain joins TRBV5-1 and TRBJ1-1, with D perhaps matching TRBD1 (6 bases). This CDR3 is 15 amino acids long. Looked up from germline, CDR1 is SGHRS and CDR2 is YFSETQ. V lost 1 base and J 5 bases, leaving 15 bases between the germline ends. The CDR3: CASSLRPGGGTEAFF. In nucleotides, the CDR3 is TGCGCCAGCAGCTTGCGCCCGGGGGGCGGAACTGAAGCTTTCTTT.

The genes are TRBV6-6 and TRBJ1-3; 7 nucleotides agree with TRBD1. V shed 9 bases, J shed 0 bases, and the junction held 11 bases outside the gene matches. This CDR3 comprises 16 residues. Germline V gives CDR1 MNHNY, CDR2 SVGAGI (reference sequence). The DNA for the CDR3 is TGTGCCAGTGCATGGCAGGGGGGATACTCTGGAAACACCATATATTTT. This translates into CASAWQGGYSGNTIYF.

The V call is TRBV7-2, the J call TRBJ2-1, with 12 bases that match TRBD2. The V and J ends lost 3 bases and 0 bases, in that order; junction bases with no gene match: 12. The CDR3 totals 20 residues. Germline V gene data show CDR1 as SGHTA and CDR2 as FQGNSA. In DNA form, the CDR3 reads TGTGCCAGCAGCTTCCCCGTGCGACTAGCGGGGGAAAGCTCCTACAATGAGCAGTTCTTC. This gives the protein CASSFPVRLAGESSYNEQFF.

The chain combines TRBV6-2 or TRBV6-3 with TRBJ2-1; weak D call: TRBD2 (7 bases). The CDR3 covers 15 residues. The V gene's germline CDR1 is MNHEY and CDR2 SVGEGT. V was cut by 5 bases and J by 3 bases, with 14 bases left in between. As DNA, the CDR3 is TGTGCCAGCAGTCTCGGGGGGCAGTACTACAATGAGCAGTTCTTC. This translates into CASSLGGQYYNEQFF.

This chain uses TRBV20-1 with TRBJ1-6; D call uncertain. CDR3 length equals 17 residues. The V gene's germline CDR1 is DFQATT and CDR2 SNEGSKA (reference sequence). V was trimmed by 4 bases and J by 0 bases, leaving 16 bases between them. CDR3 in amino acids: CSAKRAGPSSYNSPLHF. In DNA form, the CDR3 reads TGCAGTGCTAAAAGAGCAGGACCGAGCTCCTATAATTCACCCCTCCACTTT.